This entry describes one T cell receptor (beta chain). Its matching antigen is unknown. This record comes from a study of human T cells and chemical hapten exposure. For the study at large: Sensitization applied 2% DPC to 2 cm by 2 cm of upper inner arm skin. Small differences in pooled library volume mainly drove the variation in TCR yields per sample.

The time point here: patch test 1, 2 weeks after DPC sensitization. The sample's treatment: therapeutic diphenylcyclopropenone sensitization with weekly scalp DPC. Findings of the study overall: A positive correlation with patch test score was shown by PT1 expanded TCR counts. The presence of alopecia in the donors means their immune response may differ from healthy people's.

From the RACE reads, TCRdb called clonotypes with MiXCR, one entry per CDR3 protein. The sample records tens of thousands of distinct CDR3 sequences, approximately 35% being singletons. The CDR3 loop spans 15 amino acids. V lost 1 base and J lost 4; bases outside the gene matches: 3. Per the germline V gene, CDR1 is SGHTA and CDR2 is FQGNSA. The receptor was derived from a man in his forties or fifties with alopecia areata. Some clones in this sample may be carry-over from other donors' samples. This sequence joins TRBV7-2 and TRBJ1-2; 10 positions match TRBD1. The material sequenced was whole blood, taken in connection with sensitization to the hapten diphenylcyclopropenone (DPC). CDR3: CASSLGTGGGYGYTF. As DNA, the CDR3 is TGTGCCAGCAGCTTAGGGACAGGGGGAGGCTATGGCTACACCTTC.